Listed here are 19 T cell receptor beta chains from one sample, sequenced in a study of blood T cell repertoires in COVID-19. Assay used: immunoSEQ multiplex PCR; TCRdb lists only in-frame clones, some missing. This table holds roughly 120,000 clones, about 83% found once. The specimen was peripheral blood. Receptor source: a man aged 55 to 70 with acute or convalescent COVID-19.

This clone was found many times. The rearrangement links TRBV5-1 to TRBJ1-1; D is uncertain. This CDR3 has 15 amino acids. V was pared by 4 bases and J by 1 base, with 14 bases between. Germline V gene lookup returns CDR1 SGHRS and CDR2 YFSETQ. Written as DNA, the CDR3 is TGCGCCAGCAGCCCTACCCTCGGCGGGAACACTGAAGCTTTCTTT. Translated, it gives CASSPTLGGNTEAFF.

The V gene is TRBV7-8, the J gene TRBJ2-5; 7 nucleotides agree with TRBD1. J gave up 2 bases and V 5 bases, and 11 bases lay outside the gene matches. CDR3 length: 16 residues. The germline V gene has CDR1 SGHVS and CDR2 FQNEAQ. The CDR3 DNA sequence: TGTGCCAGCAGCCCTTACCGGGACAGACCACAAGAGACCCAGTACTTC. Its translation is CASSPYRDRPQETQYF.

V is TRBV27 and J is TRBJ2-3; maybe TRBD1 (5 bases). The V and J ends lost 2 bases and 2 bases respectively, with 11 bases between them. There are 15 residues in the CDR3. The germline V gene encodes CDR1 MNHEY and CDR2 SMNVEV (reference sequence). The CDR3 protein is CASSLRRGHTDTQYF. As DNA, the CDR3 is TGTGCCAGCAGTTTAAGAAGGGGTCACACAGATACGCAGTATTTT.

The genes are TRBV5-1 and TRBJ1-5; 9 positions match TRBD1. Trimming took 0 bases from V and 3 from J; bases not matched to a gene: 1. The CDR3 has 15 amino acids. Germline CDR1 reads SGHRS; CDR2 reads YFSETQ. The CDR3 loop reads CASSLDRGPNQPQHF. CDR3 nucleotide sequence: TGCGCCAGCAGCTTGGACAGGGGGCCCAATCAGCCCCAGCATTTT.

The rearrangement joins TRBV24-1 to TRBJ2-5; no firm D call. The CDR3 extends over 14 amino acids. Trimming cost V 2 bases and J 2 bases, with 8 bases left between them. Germline V gives CDR1 KGHDR, CDR2 SFDVKD. CDR3 in amino acids: CATSDSVIQETQYF. The CDR3 DNA reads TGTGCCACCAGTGATTCGGTAATACAAGAGACCCAGTACTTC.

The table lists this clone with a few counts. The chain has TRBV28 and TRBJ2-7; 16 bases map to TRBD2. CDR1 is MDHEN, CDR2 SYDVKM, per germline. V lost 6 bases to trimming and J lost 3 bases; unmatched junction nucleotides: 11. CDR3 length: 18 residues. The CDR3 sequence: CASRAGTSGRAGYYEQYF. In nucleotides, the CDR3 is TGTGCCAGCAGGGCCGGGACTAGCGGGAGGGCGGGGTACTACGAGCAGTACTTC.

In DNA, the CDR3 is TGTGCCAGCGGAGGGGGCCGGGACACACCTAGGAGGTCCTACGAGCAGTACTTC. This gives the protein CASGGGRDTPRRSYEQYF. This rearrangement joins TRBV28 to TRBJ2-7; D possibly corresponds to TRBD1 (7 bases). The V end was cut by 8 bases, the J end by 1 base, with 27 bases between. The V gene's germline CDR1 is MDHEN and CDR2 SYDVKM. This CDR3 spans 18 amino acids.

The CDR3 region is CASSEEIGATYQPQHF. CDR3 DNA: TGTGCCAGCAGTGAAGAGATAGGGGCAACTTATCAGCCCCAGCATTTT. The J gene is TRBJ1-5, the V gene TRBV6-1, with D perhaps matching TRBD1 (5 bases). Germline loops: CDR1 MNHNS, CDR2 SASEGT. The CDR3 runs to 16 residues. Trimming removed 1 base at V and 5 bases at J, with 15 bases between.

The chain joins TRBV4-3 to TRBJ1-2; the D is unclear. V dropped 0 bases and J dropped 8 bases, with 13 bases sitting between them. This CDR3 contains 14 residues. From germline, CDR1 is LGHNA and CDR2 YSLEER. The CDR3 DNA is TGCGCCAGCAGCCAAGACTACGGGTCCGGGGGCTACACCTTC. Protein sequence: CASSQDYGSGGYTF.

The chain combines TRBV27 with TRBJ2-7, with D possibly TRBD2 on 5 matching bases. Trimming removed 3 bases from V and 0 bases from J, with 9 bases in between. The CDR3 spans 14 residues. CDR1 is MNHEY, CDR2 SMNVEV, per germline (reference sequence). The CDR3 protein is CASSFMRDSYEQYF. The CDR3, as DNA: TGTGCCAGCAGTTTTATGAGGGACTCCTACGAGCAGTACTTC.

This clone has a single count. The genes are TRBV5-1 and TRBJ2-4; D ambiguous. CDR1 and CDR2 (germline): SGHRS, YFSETQ. V lost 0 bases to trimming and J lost 0 bases, with 7 bases between them. This CDR3 region has 15 residues. This chain's CDR3 is CASSLGDTAKNIQYF. The CDR3 nucleotides read TGCGCCAGCAGCTTGGGAGACACAGCCAAAAACATTCAGTACTTC. Combining the CDR3 with reference TRBV5-1 and TRBJ2-4 gives the whole variable domain KAGVTQTPRYLIKTRGQQVTLSCSPISGHRSVSWYQQTPGQGLQFLFEYFSETQRNKGNFPGRFSGRQFSNSRSEMNVSTLELGDSALYLCASSLGDTAKNIQYFGAGTRLSVL.

The chain couples TRBV6-5 to TRBJ1-1; D remains ambiguous. Trimming pared 8 bases from V and 5 bases from J, leaving 12 bases between. The CDR3 runs to 12 residues. Germline lookup yields CDR1 MNHEY and CDR2 SVGAGI. The CDR3: CASSMGGTEAFF. The CDR3 nucleotides are TGTGCCAGCTCAATGGGAGGGACTGAAGCTTTCTTT.

The V and J genes are TRBV11-2 and TRBJ1-6; TRBD1 aligns across 8 bases. The J segment lost 10 bases and the V segment lost 5 bases, leaving 10 bases of the junction unmatched. Germline V gene lookup returns CDR1 SGHAT and CDR2 FQNNGV. The CDR3 loop spans 15 amino acids. The CDR3 here is CASSLHGQGGSPLHF. CDR3 in DNA: TGTGCCAGCAGCCTCCATGGACAGGGCGGCTCACCCCTCCACTTT.

V gene TRBV28 combines with J gene TRBJ1-5; perhaps TRBD1 as D (5 bases). Germline CDR1 and CDR2: MDHEN and SYDVKM. Trimming removed 4 bases at V and 4 bases at J, with 17 bases between. The CDR3 runs 16 residues. CDR3 sequence: CASSSPYRFRNQPQHF. The CDR3 DNA follows: TGTGCCAGCAGTTCCCCTTACAGGTTTCGAAATCAGCCCCAGCATTTT.

This clone was seen more than once but under ten times. V and J are TRBV4-2 and TRBJ2-2; TRBD2 might be the D (6 bases). Trimming removed 0 bases from V and 3 bases from J, with 8 bases in between. The CDR3 has 15 amino acids. Germline CDR1 and CDR2: LGHNA and YNFKEQ. The CDR3 loop reads CASSQESGDTGELFF. CDR3 in DNA: TGTGCCAGCAGCCAAGAGTCGGGAGACACCGGGGAGCTGTTTTTT.

This chain connects TRBV11-1 to TRBJ2-1, with a weak D call TRBD1 (5 bases). V gave up 0 bases and J gave up 12 bases, with 9 bases separating them. CDR3 length: 12 amino acids. From germline, CDR1 is SGHAT and CDR2 FQDESV (reference sequence). The CDR3 DNA is TGTGCCAGCAGCTTAGCAGGGGCTGGGCAGTTCTTC. This gives the protein CASSLAGAGQFF.

This chain connects TRBV6-1 to TRBJ2-7; the match to TRBD1 covers 8 bases. Looked up from germline, CDR1 is MNHNS and CDR2 is SASEGT. The CDR3 totals 13 residues. V shed 3 bases and J 3 bases; nucleotides not matched to a gene: 1. The CDR3 loop reads CASSDDRGYEQYF. CDR3 DNA: TGTGCCAGCAGTGATGACAGGGGCTACGAGCAGTACTTC.

This clone was detected only a few times. The chain carries TRBV5-5 and TRBJ2-4; perhaps TRBD2 as D (6 bases). CDR1 and CDR2 (germline): SGHKS, YYEKEE (reference sequence). This CDR3 is 13 amino acids long. Trimming cost V 2 bases and J 9 bases, with 12 bases left between them. The DNA for the CDR3 is TGTGCCAGCAGCTTTGGGGACTCGGGCATTCAGTACTTC. Encoded protein: CASSFGDSGIQYF.

V usage is TRBV7-2 and J usage is TRBJ2-7; possibly TRBD2 for D (6 bases). With 1 base removed from V and 2 bases from J, the gap between germline ends came to 12 bases. The CDR3 extends over 15 amino acids. The germline gives CDR1 SGHTA, CDR2 FQGNSA. The CDR3: CASSLVGGSPYEQYF. The CDR3 nucleotides read TGTGCCAGCAGCTTAGTGGGGGGATCCCCCTACGAGCAGTACTTC.